This T cell receptor beta chain stems from a study of Graves' ophthalmopathy and Graves' hyperthyroidism. Findings of the study overall: From stable hyperthyroidism, ophthalmopathy was separated by a 13-signature model with 85% to 90% sensitivity and over 70% specificity. Most expanded thyroid clonotypes above 0.001 frequency also appeared in blood.

As concerns this clonotype: No antigen is known for it.

RNA transcripts yielded amplified TCR beta CDR3 regions. HTBI-primed RT-PCR formed the first round, and a multiplex PCR formed the second. TCRdb redid the calling of the multiplex PCR reads with MiXCR, one entry per CDR3 protein. The table includes more than 1,000,000 distinct CDR3 sequences, 35% to 45% detected once. Looked up from germline, CDR1 is SQVTM and CDR2 is ANQGSEA. The V end lost 6 bases, the J end lost 1 base, and 3 bases lay between the germline ends. This CDR3 has 11 residues. The TCR originated in an adult man with Graves' hyperthyroidism. Sequenced material: peripheral blood or thyroid tissue (not recorded which). The genes are TRBV29-1 and TRBJ2-2; D is ambiguous. CDR3 residues: CSVRNTGELFF. CDR3 DNA: TGCAGCGTACGGAACACCGGGGAGCTGTTTTTT.